This TCR beta chain was obtained from a study of low-dose radiotherapy and immunotherapy resistance in tumors. This clonotype was picked up many times. First-strand cDNA relied on TRAV- and TRBV-specific primers spanning alpha and beta chains. It was with a constant-region primer and a V-primer adapter that TCRs were amplified over approximately 18 PCR cycles. TCRdb redid the calling of the reads with MiXCR, one entry per CDR3 protein. The profile shows roughly 95,000 distinct CDR3 sequences, 20% to 25% of them singletons. Time point noted: after trial treatment. Stated treatment: LDRT plus nivolumab, ipilimumab, low-dose cyclophosphamide and aspirin (RACIN trial). V was trimmed by 0 bases and J by 4 bases, leaving 10 bases between them. CDR1 is SEHNR and CDR2 is FQNEAQ in the germline V gene (reference sequence). The CDR3 runs to 15 residues.

This clonotype was obtained from a female donor with ovarian cancer. This sequence joins TRBV7-9 and TRBJ2-1; D may be TRBD1 or TRBD2 (6 bases each). The material was PBMCs, obtained after low-dose radiotherapy plus immunotherapy. The CDR3 region has the DNA TGTGCCAGCAGCTTAGCGACGGGGGCGTACAATGAGCAGTTCTTC. Protein product: CASSLATGAYNEQFF. Full variable domain (missing parts from reference TRBV7-9 and TRBJ2-1): DTGVSQNPRHKITKRGQNVTFRCDPISEHNRLYWYRQTLGQGPEFLTYFQNEAQLEKSRLLSDRFSAERPKGSFSTLEIQRTEQGDSAMYLCASSLATGAYNEQFFGPGTRLTVL.